Each of the 25 T cell receptor beta chains below was sequenced from the same sample in a study of T cells in Graves' hyperthyroidism and ophthalmopathy. Amplification yielded TCR beta CDR3 regions, with RNA transcripts as the source. During a first-round RT-PCR of the TCR CDR3, the HTBI primer set was used. TCRdb reprocessed the multiplex PCR reads via MiXCR and lists one record per CDR3 protein. The table lists almost 600,000 distinct CDR3 sequences, around 45% of them singletons. Material for sequencing was peripheral blood or thyroid tissue (not recorded which). Receptors originate from a woman under 30 with Graves' hyperthyroidism.

This clonotype was seen once. J is TRBJ1-6 and V is TRBV29-1; the match to TRBD1 covers 7 bases. This CDR3 has 13 residues. J lost 10 bases, V lost 8 bases, and 11 bases had no gene match. Germline V gene data show CDR1 as SQVTM and CDR2 as ANQGSEA. The DNA for the CDR3 is TGCAGCTTGGCCGGAAGGGGGCGGTCACCCCTCCACTTT. Translated, it gives CSLAGRGRSPLHF.

The chain has TRBV20-1 and TRBJ1-2; D remains unclear. The CDR3 has 11 residues. The V gene's germline CDR1 is DFQATT and CDR2 SNEGSKA (reference sequence). V was pared by 3 bases and J by 7 bases, with 9 bases between. CDR3 region: CSARGSLGYTF. The DNA of the CDR3 is TGCAGTGCTAGGGGGTCTCTTGGCTACACCTTC.

In this sample, this clonotype turned up many times. The chain uses TRBV11-3 and TRBJ1-4; 9 nucleotides line up with TRBD1. Per germline, CDR1 SGHNT and CDR2 YENEEA. The CDR3 spans 15 residues. Trimming at V came to 5 bases and at J to 8 bases, leaving 9 bases not matched to a gene. The CDR3 coding sequence is TGTGCCAGCAGCCGGGTGACAGGGGGTGAGGAAAAACTGTTTTTT. It is translated as CASSRVTGGEEKLFF.

This clonotype was picked up many times. This rearrangement joins TRBV6-1 to TRBJ1-1; no clear D gene. The CDR3 length is 13 residues. The ends were cut back, 6 bases at V and 2 bases at J, with 10 bases in the middle. CDR1 and CDR2 from the germline V gene are MNHNS and SASEGT. The chain's CDR3 is CASRTNFNTEAFF. Here the CDR3 DNA reads TGTGCCAGCAGGACAAACTTTAACACTGAAGCTTTCTTT.

The chain recombines TRBV5-1 with TRBJ1-6; 7 nucleotides line up with TRBD1. CDR3 size: 14 residues. After removal of 3 bases from V and 8 bases from J, the junction contained 5 bases not matched to a gene. Germline-derived CDR1 and CDR2 are SGHRS and YFSETQ. The CDR3 DNA reads TGCGCCAGCAGCTCACAGGGGCGGTATTCACCCCTCCACTTT. This translates into CASSSQGRYSPLHF.

This clonotype was seen more than once but under ten times. This chain connects TRBV5-5 to TRBJ2-7; 11 bases are shared with TRBD2. The CDR3 is 12 residues long. Germline CDR1 and CDR2: SGHKS and YYEKEE (reference sequence). The V segment lost 10 bases and the J segment 4 bases; nucleotides outside the gene matches: 4. The CDR3 protein is CARRTSGYEQYF. CDR3 coding DNA: TGTGCCCGCCGGACTAGCGGGTACGAGCAGTACTTC.

The table lists this clonotype with many counts. The chain's CDR3 is CASSGRSYEQYF. Here the CDR3 DNA reads TGTGCCAGCAGCGGGCGAAGCTACGAGCAGTACTTC. The chain recombines TRBV4-2 with TRBJ2-7; D unclear. The germline V and J ends were trimmed by 5 bases and 3 bases, with 8 bases remaining between them. CDR1 is LGHNA and CDR2 is YNFKEQ in the germline V gene. The CDR3 is 12 amino acids.

This rearrangement joins TRBV10-3 to TRBJ2-1, with a tentative D call TRBD1 (5 bases). The germline CDR1 and CDR2 sequences are ENHRY and SYGVKD. CDR3 length: 15 residues. The ends were cut back, 0 bases at V and 1 base at J, with 7 bases in the middle. Written as DNA, the CDR3 is TGTGCCATCAGTGAGTCAGACAGTTCCTACAATGAGCAGTTCTTC. It translates to CAISESDSSYNEQFF.

The chain couples TRBV10-2 to TRBJ1-6; D remains ambiguous. V shed 2 bases and J shed 5 bases, with 7 bases lying between them. Per germline, CDR1 WSHSY and CDR2 SAAADI. The CDR3 sequence is 14 residues long. The CDR3 DNA is TGCGCCAGCAGTGAGACGCTTAATAATTCACCCCTCCACTTT. Amino acid sequence: CASSETLNNSPLHF.

A note on this clonotype: In this CDR3 the conserved last residue, phenylalanine or tryptophan, is missing, so a read error is likely. It is unclear where the CDR3 begins or ends on the DNA, so no DNA is shown, and the CDR3 is as TCRdb lists it. The V gene is TRBV7-9, the J gene TRBJ1-3; the D segment call TRBD1 is taken from the table without a DNA check. Germline V gene lookup returns CDR1 SEHNR and CDR2 FQNEAQ (reference sequence). The CDR3 sequence runs 10 residues, both termini included. The CDR3 here is CASSPRLTGT.

This clonotype came up a few times. This chain connects TRBV6-6 to TRBJ2-2, with D possibly matching TRBD1 (6 bases). The V and J ends lost 8 bases and 4 bases respectively, with 14 bases between them. The CDR3 length is 14 residues. Germline V gives CDR1 MNHNY, CDR2 SVGAGI (reference sequence). CDR3 in amino acids: CASGGREGTGELFF. In nucleotides, the CDR3 is TGTGCCAGCGGGGGCCGGGAAGGCACCGGGGAGCTGTTTTTT.

This clonotype came up many times. The V call is TRBV6-5, the J call TRBJ1-1, with D perhaps matching TRBD1 (5 bases). Trimming cost V 6 bases and J 4 bases, with 12 bases left between them. The CDR3 runs to 13 residues. Germline V gives CDR1 MNHEY, CDR2 SVGAGI. As DNA, the CDR3 is TGTGCCAGCAGAGAAGGGGTAGGCACTGAAGCTTTCTTT. This gives the protein CASREGVGTEAFF.

The J gene is TRBJ2-7, the V gene TRBV10-3, with D unresolved. This CDR3 contains 11 residues. The germline V gene encodes CDR1 ENHRY and CDR2 SYGVKD. The V end was cut by 8 bases, the J end by 4 bases, with 9 bases between. The CDR3 spells CAICQAYEQYF. The DNA for the CDR3 is TGTGCCATCTGCCAGGCGTACGAGCAGTACTTC.

As to this clonotype: At one of its ends the junction is not consistent with the germline gene, which may arise from a read error. The chain is built from TRBV7-9 and TRBJ1-3, with D possibly TRBD1 on 5 matching bases. Germline V lookup: CDR1 SEHNR, CDR2 FQNEAQ (reference sequence). This CDR3 has 13 residues. This CDR3 reads CASSSRVSNTVYF. The CDR3 DNA is TGTGCCAGCAGCTCCAGGGTTTCGAACACCGTATATTTT.

For this clonotype: At one of its ends the junction is not consistent with the germline gene, which may arise from a read error. The chain joins TRBV7-2 to TRBJ2-1, with TRBD2 matching 11 bases. The CDR3 is 15 residues long. Per germline, CDR1 SGHTA and CDR2 FQGNSA. This CDR3 reads CASRLSGRESNEQIF. Here the CDR3 DNA reads TGTGCCAGCAGACTTAGCGGGAGGGAAAGCAATGAGCAGATCTTC.

This clonotype was detected only a few times. This chain connects TRBV7-2 to TRBJ2-7; TRBD2 agrees at 11 bases. The CDR3 loop spans 20 amino acids. Per the germline V gene, CDR1 is SGHTA and CDR2 is FQGNSA. The V and J ends lost 1 base and 2 bases, in that order; junction bases with no gene match: 16. The DNA for the CDR3 is TGTGCCAGCAGCTTAGGGTCACTAGCGGGAGTTCCCTACCTTGCCTACGAGCAGTACTTC. It specifies CASSLGSLAGVPYLAYEQYF.

About this clonotype: One base away lies a much larger clone, so this may be a sequencing read error. The rearrangement uses TRBV11-2 and TRBJ2-6, with a weak D call TRBD1 (5 bases). The CDR3 is 15 residues long. Germline-derived CDR1 and CDR2 are SGHAT and FQNNGV. CDR3 coding DNA: TGTGCCAGCAACCAGGGAAGCTCTGGGACCAACGTCCTGACTTTC. It yields the protein CASNQGSSGTNVLTF.

This clonotype appeared many times. The chain combines TRBV12-3 or TRBV12-4 with TRBJ2-7, with D perhaps TRBD2 (6 bases). Trimming took 6 bases from V and 3 from J, leaving 12 bases between them. This CDR3 has 13 residues. CDR3: CASSEGRIYEQYF. CDR3 coding DNA: TGTGCCAGCAGCGAAGGGAGGATCTACGAGCAGTACTTC.

This clonotype was counted a single time. This CDR3 is CASSLWPGETEAFF. The CDR3 nucleotides read TGCGCCAGCAGCTTGTGGCCGGGGGAGACTGAAGCTTTCTTT. The rearrangement joins TRBV5-1 to TRBJ2-2, with a possible D match to TRBD1 (5 bases). The J call may not be correct, given that the DNA end is closer to TRBJ1-1. This CDR3 is built from 14 residues. Germline CDR1 and CDR2: SGHRS and YFSETQ.

V gene TRBV2 combines with J gene TRBJ1-5; 9 bases agree with TRBD1. The V segment lost 4 bases and the J segment 7 bases; nucleotides outside the gene matches: 5. Germline CDR1 reads SNHLY; CDR2 reads FYNNEI. The CDR3 is made up of 14 amino acids. The CDR3 region is CASSGRQGGQPQHF. CDR3 bases: TGTGCCAGCAGTGGGAGACAGGGGGGGCAGCCCCAGCATTTT.

In this sample, this clonotype turned up once. The chain combines TRBV10-3 with TRBJ1-1, with a tentative D call TRBD1 (6 bases). V was shortened by 4 bases and J by 3 bases, with 6 bases between the two germline ends. Germline V gene data show CDR1 as ENHRY and CDR2 as SYGVKD. The CDR3 spans 12 residues. DNA of the CDR3: TGTGCCATCAGTGCAGGGGACACTGAAGCTTTCTTT. Protein product: CAISAGDTEAFF.

The J gene is TRBJ2-5, the V gene TRBV7-2; D ambiguous. Germline-derived CDR1 and CDR2 are SGHTA and FQGNSA. The CDR3 is made up of 14 amino acids. The V and J ends lost 5 bases and 0 bases respectively, with 10 bases between them. The CDR3 reads CASSPGPYQETQYF. CDR3 sequence (DNA): TGTGCCAGCAGCCCGGGCCCTTACCAAGAGACCCAGTACTTC.

The sample holds many counts of this clonotype. The V and J genes are TRBV5-8 and TRBJ2-5; D call uncertain. Germline assignment: CDR1 SGHTS and CDR2 YDEGEE. Trimming removed 1 base at V and 5 bases at J, with 9 bases between. The CDR3 extends over 13 amino acids. Here the CDR3 DNA reads TGTGCCAGCAGCTTGTGGATTTCGGAGACCCAGTACTTC. Encoded protein: CASSLWISETQYF. Variable domain in full (rest from reference TRBV5-8 and TRBJ2-5): EAGVTQSPTHLIKTRGQQATLRCSPISGHTSVYWYQQALGLGLQFLLWYDEGEERNRGNFPPRFSGRQFPNYSSELNVNALELEDSALYLCASSLWISETQYFGPGTRLLVL.

CDR3 region: CASSFMAGRETQYF. CDR3 coding DNA: TGTGCCAGCAGCTTCATGGCAGGGCGAGAGACCCAGTACTTC. The chain uses TRBV5-8 and TRBJ2-5; D is possibly TRBD1 (5 bases). The germline V gene has CDR1 SGHTS and CDR2 YDEGEE. Trimming pared 2 bases from V and 4 bases from J, leaving 12 bases between. CDR3 length: 14 residues.

The chain joins TRBV20-1 to TRBJ2-3; 12 nucleotides agree with TRBD2. Germline V gene lookup returns CDR1 DFQATT and CDR2 SNEGSKA (reference sequence). Trimming at V came to 6 bases and at J to 1 base, leaving 5 bases not matched to a gene. CDR3 length: 15 residues. CDR3 sequence (DNA): TGCAGTGCGCCCCGACTAGCGGGAGGCACAGATACGCAGTATTTT. This codes for CSAPRLAGGTDTQYF.